Following are 25 T cell receptor beta chains from one sample sequenced in a study of response to subunit inactivated influenza vaccine. TCRdb re-analysed the RT-PCR reads in MiXCR, keeping a single row per CDR3 protein. Of around 750,000 distinct CDR3 sequences listed, 21% were seen once; the top ten hold roughly 10%. The sample consisted of PBMCs from blood, taken around 5 days after vaccination. Receptors were obtained from a man aged 45 to 65 who received an inactivated influenza vaccine.

This chain joins TRBV12-3 or TRBV12-4 and TRBJ2-3, with TRBD2 matching over 9 bases. The V and J ends lost 6 bases and 7 bases, in that order; junction bases with no gene match: 14. The CDR3 contains 16 residues. CDR3 residues: CASRGPGLAPAHTQYF. CDR3 coding DNA: TGTGCCAGCAGAGGGCCGGGACTAGCACCGGCACATACGCAGTATTTT.

This chain uses TRBV9 with TRBJ2-7, with 10 nucleotides matching TRBD1. The germline gives CDR1 SGDLS, CDR2 YYNGEE. The CDR3 covers 15 residues. After removal of 4 bases from V and 5 bases from J, the junction contained 9 bases not matched to a gene. The CDR3 DNA reads as TGTGCCAGCAGCTTCGCGACAGGGGGCGAGGACGAGCAGTACTTC. This translates into CASSFATGGEDEQYF.

This clonotype was detected only a few times. V is TRBV15 and J is TRBJ2-1; possible D gene TRBD1, 5 bases. The CDR3 loop spans 14 amino acids. Germline V gives CDR1 LNHNV, CDR2 YYDKDF (reference sequence). V gave up 0 bases and J gave up 8 bases, with 11 bases separating them. The chain's CDR3 is CATSREWTMDEQFF. The CDR3 DNA sequence: TGTGCCACCAGCAGAGAATGGACAATGGATGAGCAGTTCTTC.

This clonotype was found a few times. The chain has TRBV6-5 and TRBJ2-1; D is unresolved. The germline V and J ends were trimmed by 7 bases and 9 bases, with 13 bases remaining between them. The CDR3 totals 12 residues. CDR1 MNHEY and CDR2 SVGAGI come from the germline V gene. CDR3 coding DNA: TGTGCCAGCACCCCCCCAGGCGGTGAGCAGTTCTTC. This gives the protein CASTPPGGEQFF.

This clonotype was detected ten times or more. The V call is TRBV12-3 or TRBV12-4, the J call TRBJ2-3; perhaps TRBD2 as D (6 bases). V lost 5 bases, J lost 2 bases, and 14 bases lay in between. The CDR3 loop spans 15 amino acids. CDR3 sequence (DNA): TGTGCCAGCAGTCAGAGACTAGGCGACACAGATACGCAGTATTTT. It codes for CASSQRLGDTDTQYF.

In this sample, this clonotype turned up a few times. This chain uses TRBV7-2 with TRBJ2-1, with D possibly matching TRBD2 (6 bases). Germline V gene lookup returns CDR1 SGHTA and CDR2 FQGNSA. V lost 8 bases to trimming and J lost 9 bases, with 17 bases between them. This CDR3 spans 13 amino acids. The CDR3: CASRRDSYGEQFF. The CDR3 DNA is TGTGCCAGCCGGCGGGACTCATATGGTGAGCAGTTCTTC.

In regard to this clonotype: One end of the junction fails to match germline, which may point to a read error. This chain joins TRBV10-3 and TRBJ1-2, with 10 bases matching TRBD1. Per the germline V gene, CDR1 is ENHRY and CDR2 is SYGVKD. The CDR3 is 16 residues long. Here the CDR3 DNA reads TGTGCCCTCAGTGATCCCCGGGACAGGGGTAACTATGGCTACACCTTC. Its translation: CALSDPRDRGNYGYTF.

The chain links TRBV9 to TRBJ1-2; weak D call: TRBD1 (6 bases). Trimming shortened V by 2 bases and J by 5 bases, and 10 bases separated the two germline ends. This CDR3 spans 13 amino acids. In germline, CDR1 is SGDLS, CDR2 YYNGEE. DNA for the CDR3: TGTGCCAGCAGCGTTCTGGGGGCGTATGGCTACACCTTC. Amino acids: CASSVLGAYGYTF.

The chain couples TRBV7-3 to TRBJ2-1, with TRBD1 matching over 9 bases. This CDR3 is built from 17 residues. J gave up 1 base and V 5 bases, and 9 bases lay outside the gene matches. Germline V lookup: CDR1 SGHTA, CDR2 FQGTGA. DNA of the CDR3: TGTGCCAGCAGCCTGCCAACCGGGACAGGGTCCTACAATGAGCAGTTCTTC. This encodes CASSLPTGTGSYNEQFF.

This rearrangement joins TRBV20-1 to TRBJ1-6; 7 nucleotides align to TRBD1. The V gene end was trimmed by 2 bases and the J gene end by 0 bases; junction bases not matched to a gene: 16. From germline, CDR1 is DFQATT and CDR2 SNEGSKA (reference sequence). The CDR3 spans 20 residues. CDR3 sequence reads: CSARWDEGTALSSYNSPLHF. CDR3 coding DNA: TGCAGTGCTAGATGGGATGAGGGGACAGCGCTTAGCTCCTATAATTCACCCCTCCACTTT.

The chain uses TRBV10-3 and TRBJ2-2; D might be TRBD2 (6 bases). Germline CDR1 ENHRY, CDR2 SYGVKD. The CDR3 has 16 residues. V lost 0 bases and J lost 4, with 12 bases in between. The CDR3 sequence: CAISESTGDITGELFF. The CDR3 region has the DNA TGTGCCATCAGTGAGTCCACGGGGGATATCACCGGGGAGCTGTTTTTT.

The genes are TRBV4-2 and TRBJ2-3, with D uncertain. Germline V lookup: CDR1 LGHNA, CDR2 YNFKEQ. V was trimmed by 2 bases and J by 4 bases, leaving 4 bases between them. The CDR3 is 12 amino acids. The CDR3 region is CASSQNSDTQYF. In DNA, the CDR3 is TGTGCCAGCAGCCAAAACTCAGATACGCAGTATTTT.

This clonotype was recorded at least ten times. V and J are TRBV5-1 and TRBJ2-7; TRBD1 agrees at 9 bases. The length of the CDR3 is 15 residues. Trimming cost V 4 bases and J 3 bases; bases outside gene matches: 8. Germline V gives CDR1 SGHRS, CDR2 YFSETQ. CDR3 in DNA: TGCGCCAGCAGCACCGACAGGGGGTCCCTCTACGAGCAGTACTTC. It is translated as CASSTDRGSLYEQYF.

This clonotype was observed a few times. The chain combines TRBV5-5 with TRBJ2-5; 7 bases are a match to TRBD1. Per the germline V gene, CDR1 is SGHKS and CDR2 is YYEKEE (reference sequence). The junction had 12 bases not matched to a gene; V was cut back by 4 bases and J by 0 bases. This CDR3 is 17 amino acids long. The CDR3 sequence: CASSHRRDSSYQETQYF. CDR3 sequence (DNA): TGTGCCAGCAGCCACCGTCGGGACAGCTCATACCAAGAGACCCAGTACTTC. Filled out from reference TRBV5-5 and TRBJ2-5, the complete variable domain reads DAGVTQSPTHLIKTRGQQVTLRCSPISGHKSVSWYQQVLGQGPQFIFQYYEKEERGRGNFPDRFSARQFPNYSSELNVNALLLGDSALYLCASSHRRDSSYQETQYFGPGTRLLVL.

Only a few counts were recorded for this clonotype. The chain joins TRBV28 to TRBJ2-1; D is tentatively TRBD1 or TRBD2 (5 bases each). Germline loops: CDR1 MDHEN, CDR2 SYDVKM. CDR3 length: 15 residues. V lost 3 bases and J lost 1, with 10 bases in between. CDR3 amino acids: CASSFTGLSYNEQFF. In nucleotides, the CDR3 is TGTGCCAGCAGTTTTACAGGACTTTCCTACAATGAGCAGTTCTTC.

This chain connects TRBV5-6 to TRBJ2-1; 8 nucleotides agree with TRBD2. J was trimmed by 10 bases and V by 2 bases; bases with no gene match: 11. The CDR3 is 15 amino acids. Germline CDR1 reads SGHDT; CDR2 reads YYEEEE. The CDR3 reads CASSFELAEPKEQFF. CDR3 DNA: TGTGCCAGCAGCTTCGAACTAGCGGAGCCCAAAGAGCAGTTCTTC.

This clonotype was seen many times. This sequence joins TRBV29-1 and TRBJ2-1; 10 bases line up with TRBD2. Germline V gene sequence: CDR1 SQVTM, CDR2 ANQGSEA. The CDR3 runs 15 residues. The junction had 5 bases not matched to a gene; V was cut back by 6 bases and J by 0 bases. In nucleotides, the CDR3 is TGCAGCGTCGCCGGGACTAGCGTCTCCTACAATGAGCAGTTCTTC. Its translation is CSVAGTSVSYNEQFF.

The chain couples TRBV25-1 to TRBJ2-1, with a weak D call TRBD1 (6 bases). Germline CDR1 MGHDK, CDR2 SYGVNS. Deletions cut 1 base from V and 3 bases from J, with 10 bases between. This CDR3 spans 15 amino acids. The CDR3 loop is CASSESGAYYNEQFF. In nucleotides, the CDR3 is TGTGCCAGCAGTGAATCAGGGGCCTACTACAATGAGCAGTTCTTC.

This chain joins TRBV20-1 and TRBJ2-4, with D possibly being TRBD2 (5 bases). Trimming stripped 7 bases from V and 9 bases from J, with 13 bases between. The CDR3 extends over 11 amino acids. CDR1 and CDR2 from the germline V gene are DFQATT and SNEGSKA (reference sequence). DNA of the CDR3: TGCAGTGTCGCCCAGGAGGCCATTCAGTACTTC. The encoded protein is CSVAQEAIQYF.

This clonotype was seen a few times. V and J are TRBV5-6 and TRBJ2-1, with D tentatively TRBD1 (5 bases). Germline CDR1 SGHDT, CDR2 YYEEEE. Trimming pared 2 bases from V and 9 bases from J, leaving 9 bases between. The CDR3 is 12 residues long. This chain's CDR3 is CASSLFGAEQFF. The CDR3 DNA sequence: TGTGCCAGCAGCTTATTTGGGGCTGAGCAGTTCTTC.

The V call is TRBV7-2, the J call TRBJ2-5; 9 bases map to TRBD2. Germline trimming cut 4 bases from V and 13 bases from J; bases unmatched to any gene: 4. Germline CDR1 SGHTA, CDR2 FQGNSA. This CDR3 is built from 11 residues. Here the CDR3 reads CASSYSGRMYF. The CDR3 nucleotides read TGTGCCAGCAGCTATAGCGGGAGAATGTACTTC.

The chain is built from TRBV5-1 and TRBJ2-3, with TRBD2 identical over 7 bases. The V segment lost 4 bases and the J segment 5 bases; nucleotides outside the gene matches: 10. This CDR3 has 15 residues. Germline V lookup: CDR1 SGHRS, CDR2 YFSETQ. For the CDR3, the DNA is TGCGCCAGCAGCCCGGAGGCGGGGAGGGAAGATACGCAGTATTTT. Its protein product is CASSPEAGREDTQYF.

The J gene is TRBJ2-7, the V gene TRBV20-1; 8 bases map to TRBD1. Germline lookup yields CDR1 DFQATT and CDR2 SNEGSKA (reference sequence). After removal of 0 bases from V and 4 bases from J, the junction contained 11 bases not matched to a gene. The CDR3 spans 16 residues. The CDR3 DNA reads TGCAGTGCTAGAGATGACGGGGCAGGGGGCACGTACGAGCAGTACTTC. As protein: CSARDDGAGGTYEQYF.

This chain links TRBV3-1 with TRBJ2-7, with no clear D. Per germline, CDR1 LGHDT and CDR2 YNNKEL (reference sequence). The CDR3 is 17 residues long. V was pared by 0 bases and J by 5 bases, with 20 bases between. CDR3 residues: CASSQDPSLWRRHEQYF. The DNA for the CDR3 is TGTGCCAGCAGCCAAGATCCCTCCCTGTGGCGACGGCACGAGCAGTACTTC.

The chain carries TRBV12-3 or TRBV12-4 and TRBJ2-1; 13 positions match TRBD2. The CDR3 has 15 amino acids. J lost 10 bases, V lost 4 bases, and 7 bases had no gene match. As DNA, the CDR3 is TGTGCCAGCAGTTCCGGGACTAGCGGGACCTTGGAGCAGTTCTTC. Translating it yields CASSSGTSGTLEQFF.